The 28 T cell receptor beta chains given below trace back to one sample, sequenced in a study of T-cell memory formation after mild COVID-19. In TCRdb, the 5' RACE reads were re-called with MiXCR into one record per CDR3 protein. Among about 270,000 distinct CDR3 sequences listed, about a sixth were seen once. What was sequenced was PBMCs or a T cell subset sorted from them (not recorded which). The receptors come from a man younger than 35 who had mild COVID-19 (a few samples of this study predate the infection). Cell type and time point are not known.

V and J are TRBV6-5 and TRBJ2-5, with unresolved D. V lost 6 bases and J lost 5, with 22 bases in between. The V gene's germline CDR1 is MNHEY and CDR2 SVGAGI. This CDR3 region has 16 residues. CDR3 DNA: TGTGCCAGCAGCTTCAACGCGGCCTCCACCCGGGAGACCCAGTACTTC. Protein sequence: CASSFNAASTRETQYF.

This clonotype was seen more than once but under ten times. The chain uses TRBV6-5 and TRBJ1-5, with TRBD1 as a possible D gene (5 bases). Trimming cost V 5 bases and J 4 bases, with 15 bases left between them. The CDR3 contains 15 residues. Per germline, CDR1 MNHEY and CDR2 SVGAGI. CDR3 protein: CASSGTGTANQPQHF. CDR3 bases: TGTGCCAGCAGTGGGACCGGGACGGCGAATCAGCCCCAGCATTTT.

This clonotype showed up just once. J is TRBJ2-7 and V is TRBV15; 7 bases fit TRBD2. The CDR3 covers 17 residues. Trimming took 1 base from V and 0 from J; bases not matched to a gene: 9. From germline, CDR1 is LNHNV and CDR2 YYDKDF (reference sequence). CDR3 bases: TGTGCCACCAGCAGAGGAGGAGCGGGACCCAGCTCCTACGAGCAGTACGTC. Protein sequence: CATSRGGAGPSSYEQYV.

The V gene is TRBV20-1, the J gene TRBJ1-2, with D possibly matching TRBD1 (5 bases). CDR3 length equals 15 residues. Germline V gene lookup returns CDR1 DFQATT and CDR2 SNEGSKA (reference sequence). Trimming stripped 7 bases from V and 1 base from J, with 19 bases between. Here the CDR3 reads CSGLPRGFVNYGYTF. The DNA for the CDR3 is TGCAGTGGACTCCCTCGGGGGTTTGTTAACTATGGCTACACCTTC.

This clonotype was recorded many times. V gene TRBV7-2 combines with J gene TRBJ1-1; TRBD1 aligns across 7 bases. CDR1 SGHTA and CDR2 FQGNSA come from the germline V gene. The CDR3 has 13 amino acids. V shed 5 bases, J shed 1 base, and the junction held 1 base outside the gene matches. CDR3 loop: CASSRQGNTEAFF. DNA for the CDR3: TGTGCCAGCAGCCGACAGGGGAACACTGAAGCTTTCTTT.

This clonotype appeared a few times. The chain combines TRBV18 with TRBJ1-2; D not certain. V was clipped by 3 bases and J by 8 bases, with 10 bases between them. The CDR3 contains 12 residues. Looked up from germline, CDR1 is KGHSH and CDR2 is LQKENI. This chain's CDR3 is CASSPSKVGYTF. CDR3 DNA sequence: TGTGCCAGCTCACCGTCGAAGGTCGGCTACACCTTC.

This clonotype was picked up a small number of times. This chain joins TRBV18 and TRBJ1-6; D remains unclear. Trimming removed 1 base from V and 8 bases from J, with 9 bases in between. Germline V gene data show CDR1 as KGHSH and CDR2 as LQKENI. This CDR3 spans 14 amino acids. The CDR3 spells CASSPQGTDSPLHF. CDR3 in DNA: TGTGCCAGCTCACCACAGGGAACGGATTCACCCCTCCACTTT.

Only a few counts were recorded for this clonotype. The CDR3 DNA sequence: TGTGCCAGCAGCGATAGCCCAGGGAAGTCCACGCAGTATTTT. Translated, it gives CASSDSPGKSTQYF. The rearrangement links TRBV9 to TRBJ2-3; D is perhaps TRBD1 (5 bases). V gave up 3 bases and J gave up 9 bases, with 17 bases separating them. In germline, CDR1 is SGDLS, CDR2 YYNGEE. The CDR3 consists of 14 residues.

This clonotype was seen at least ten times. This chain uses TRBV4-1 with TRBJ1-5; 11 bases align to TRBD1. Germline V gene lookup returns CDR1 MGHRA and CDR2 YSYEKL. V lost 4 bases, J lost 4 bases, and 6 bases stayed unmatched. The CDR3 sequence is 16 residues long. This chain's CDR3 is CASSRGTGGLNQPQHF. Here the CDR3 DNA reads TGCGCCAGCAGCCGGGGGACAGGGGGGCTAAATCAGCCCCAGCATTTT.

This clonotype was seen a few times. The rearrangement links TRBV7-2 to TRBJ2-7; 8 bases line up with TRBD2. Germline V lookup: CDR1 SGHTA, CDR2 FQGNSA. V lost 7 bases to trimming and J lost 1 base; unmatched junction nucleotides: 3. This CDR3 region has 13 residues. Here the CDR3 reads CASTGGGSYEQYF. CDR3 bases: TGTGCCAGCACTGGCGGGGGGTCCTACGAGCAGTACTTC.

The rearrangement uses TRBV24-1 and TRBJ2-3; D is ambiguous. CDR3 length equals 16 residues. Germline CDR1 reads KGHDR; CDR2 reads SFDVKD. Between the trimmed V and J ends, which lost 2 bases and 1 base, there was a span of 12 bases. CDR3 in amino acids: CATSDSLETGTDTQYF. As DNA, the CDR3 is TGTGCCACCAGTGATTCCCTGGAAACAGGCACAGATACGCAGTATTTT.

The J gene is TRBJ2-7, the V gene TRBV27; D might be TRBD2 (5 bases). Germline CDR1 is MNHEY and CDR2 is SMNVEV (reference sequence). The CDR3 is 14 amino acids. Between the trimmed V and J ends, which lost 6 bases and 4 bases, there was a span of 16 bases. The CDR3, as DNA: TGTGCCAGCAGCCCCGGACTTTCCAATTACGAGCAGTACTTC. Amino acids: CASSPGLSNYEQYF.

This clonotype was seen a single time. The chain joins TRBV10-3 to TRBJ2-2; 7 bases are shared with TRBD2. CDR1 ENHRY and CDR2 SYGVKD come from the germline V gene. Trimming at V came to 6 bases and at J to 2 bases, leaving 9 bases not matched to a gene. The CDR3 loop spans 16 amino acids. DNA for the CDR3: TGTGCCATCAGACCGGGCCTAGCGGCCAACACCGGGGAGCTGTTTTTT. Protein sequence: CAIRPGLAANTGELFF.

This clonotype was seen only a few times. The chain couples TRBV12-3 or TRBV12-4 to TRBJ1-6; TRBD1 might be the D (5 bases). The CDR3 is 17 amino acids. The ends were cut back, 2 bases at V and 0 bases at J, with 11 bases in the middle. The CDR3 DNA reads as TGTGCCAGCAGTTTATTGGCAGGGAGCTCCTATAATTCACCCCTCCACTTT. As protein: CASSLLAGSSYNSPLHF.

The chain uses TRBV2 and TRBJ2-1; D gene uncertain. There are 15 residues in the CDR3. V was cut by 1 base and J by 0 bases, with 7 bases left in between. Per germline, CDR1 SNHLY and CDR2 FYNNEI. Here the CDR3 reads CASSEDMSSYNEQFF. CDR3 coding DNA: TGTGCCAGCAGTGAAGACATGAGCTCCTACAATGAGCAGTTCTTC.

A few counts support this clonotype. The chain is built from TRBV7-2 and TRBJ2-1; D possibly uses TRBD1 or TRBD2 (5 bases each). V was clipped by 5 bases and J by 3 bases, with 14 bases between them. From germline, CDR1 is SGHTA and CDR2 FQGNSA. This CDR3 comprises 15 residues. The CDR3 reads CASSAVGGFYNEQFF. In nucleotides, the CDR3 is TGTGCCAGCAGCGCAGTTGGGGGATTCTACAATGAGCAGTTCTTC. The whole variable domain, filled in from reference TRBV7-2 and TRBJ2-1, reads GAGVSQSPSNKVTEKGKDVELRCDPISGHTALYWYRQSLGQGLEFLIYFQGNSAPDKSGLPSDRFSAERTGGSVSTLTIQRTQQEDSAVYLCASSAVGGFYNEQFFGPGTRLTVL.

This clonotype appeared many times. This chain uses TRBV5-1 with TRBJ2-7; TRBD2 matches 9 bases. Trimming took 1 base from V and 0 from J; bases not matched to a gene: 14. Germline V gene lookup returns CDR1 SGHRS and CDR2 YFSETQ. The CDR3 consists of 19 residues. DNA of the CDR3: TGCGCCAGCAGCTTGTCCAGCGGGGGGCTAAAAACATTCTCCTACGAGCAGTACTTC. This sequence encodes CASSLSSGGLKTFSYEQYF.

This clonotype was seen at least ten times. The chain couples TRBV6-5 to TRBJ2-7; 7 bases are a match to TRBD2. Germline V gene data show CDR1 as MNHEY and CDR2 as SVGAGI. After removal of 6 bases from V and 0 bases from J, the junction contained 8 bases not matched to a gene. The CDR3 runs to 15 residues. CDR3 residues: CASRSPGGSSYEQYF. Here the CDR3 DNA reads TGTGCCAGCAGGTCCCCCGGGGGGAGCTCCTACGAGCAGTACTTC.

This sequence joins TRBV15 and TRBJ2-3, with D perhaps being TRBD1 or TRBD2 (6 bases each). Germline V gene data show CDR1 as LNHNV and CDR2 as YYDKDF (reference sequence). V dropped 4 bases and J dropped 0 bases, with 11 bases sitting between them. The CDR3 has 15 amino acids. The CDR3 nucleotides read TGTGCCACCAGCACCCAGGGGAGGAGCACAGATACGCAGTATTTT. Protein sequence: CATSTQGRSTDTQYF.

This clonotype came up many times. CDR3 nucleotides: TGTGCCAGTAAAGGGGGGGAGACCCAGTACTTC. This encodes CASKGGETQYF. V and J are TRBV5-4 and TRBJ2-5; tentatively, D is TRBD1 or TRBD2 (6 bases each). Germline values: CDR1 SGHNT, CDR2 YYREEE (reference sequence). Trimming pared 8 bases from V and 5 bases from J, leaving 10 bases between. This CDR3 has 11 residues.

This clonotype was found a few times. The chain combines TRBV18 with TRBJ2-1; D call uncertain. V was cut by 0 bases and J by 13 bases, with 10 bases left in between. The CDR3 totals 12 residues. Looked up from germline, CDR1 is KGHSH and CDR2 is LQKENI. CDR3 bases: TGTGCCAGCTCACCACCGAACAGTTTTCAGTTCTTC. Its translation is CASSPPNSFQFF.

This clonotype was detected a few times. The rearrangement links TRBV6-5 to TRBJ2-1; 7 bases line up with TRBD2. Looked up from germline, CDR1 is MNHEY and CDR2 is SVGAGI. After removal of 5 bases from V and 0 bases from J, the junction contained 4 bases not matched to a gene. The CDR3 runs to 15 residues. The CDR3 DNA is TGTGCCAGCAGTAGCGGGGTGCTCTCCTACAATGAGCAGTTCTTC. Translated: CASSSGVLSYNEQFF.

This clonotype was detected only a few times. CDR3 bases: TGCGCCAGCAGCTCTGGGGCAGGGCTGGCTTATGAGCAGTACTTC. Translated, it gives CASSSGAGLAYEQYF. This sequence joins TRBV5-1 and TRBJ2-7; the D gene is possibly TRBD1 (5 bases). The germline CDR1 and CDR2 sequences are SGHRS and YFSETQ. The CDR3 has 15 amino acids. Trimming left V 3 bases short and J 7 bases short, with 20 bases between.

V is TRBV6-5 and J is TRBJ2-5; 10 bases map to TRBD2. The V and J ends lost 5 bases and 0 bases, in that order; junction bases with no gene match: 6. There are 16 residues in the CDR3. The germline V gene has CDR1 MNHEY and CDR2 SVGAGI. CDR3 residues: CASSHSGGTNQETQYF. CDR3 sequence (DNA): TGTGCCAGCAGTCATAGCGGGGGGACCAACCAAGAGACCCAGTACTTC.

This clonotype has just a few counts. CDR3 protein: CASSFGARGLTNEKLFF. CDR3 DNA sequence: TGTGCCAGCAGTTTTGGTGCCAGGGGTTTGACTAATGAAAAACTGTTTTTT. The genes are TRBV12-3 or TRBV12-4 and TRBJ1-4; maybe TRBD1 (6 bases). V gave up 3 bases and J gave up 2 bases, with 16 bases separating them. The CDR3 has 17 amino acids.

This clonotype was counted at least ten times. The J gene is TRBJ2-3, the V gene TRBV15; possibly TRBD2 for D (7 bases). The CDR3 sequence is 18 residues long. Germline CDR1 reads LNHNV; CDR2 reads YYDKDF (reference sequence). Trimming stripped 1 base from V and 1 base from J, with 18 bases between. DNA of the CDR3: TGTGCCACCAGCAGAGTACGGGGGGCGCCGGACGGCACAGATACGCAGTATTTT. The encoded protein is CATSRVRGAPDGTDTQYF.

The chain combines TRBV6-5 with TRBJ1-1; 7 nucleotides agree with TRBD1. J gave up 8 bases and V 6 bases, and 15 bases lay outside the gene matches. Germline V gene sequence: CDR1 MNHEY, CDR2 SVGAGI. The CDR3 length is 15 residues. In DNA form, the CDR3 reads TGTGCCAGCAGGCCTTATCGGACAGGTGTCAGGGAAGCTTTCTTT. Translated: CASRPYRTGVREAFF.

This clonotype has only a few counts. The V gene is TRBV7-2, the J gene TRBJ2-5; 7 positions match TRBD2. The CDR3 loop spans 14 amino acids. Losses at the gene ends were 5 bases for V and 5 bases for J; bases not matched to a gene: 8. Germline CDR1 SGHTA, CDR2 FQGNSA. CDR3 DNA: TGTGCCAGCAGCCGGTTCGGTAGCGGGGAGACCCAGTACTTC. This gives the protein CASSRFGSGETQYF.